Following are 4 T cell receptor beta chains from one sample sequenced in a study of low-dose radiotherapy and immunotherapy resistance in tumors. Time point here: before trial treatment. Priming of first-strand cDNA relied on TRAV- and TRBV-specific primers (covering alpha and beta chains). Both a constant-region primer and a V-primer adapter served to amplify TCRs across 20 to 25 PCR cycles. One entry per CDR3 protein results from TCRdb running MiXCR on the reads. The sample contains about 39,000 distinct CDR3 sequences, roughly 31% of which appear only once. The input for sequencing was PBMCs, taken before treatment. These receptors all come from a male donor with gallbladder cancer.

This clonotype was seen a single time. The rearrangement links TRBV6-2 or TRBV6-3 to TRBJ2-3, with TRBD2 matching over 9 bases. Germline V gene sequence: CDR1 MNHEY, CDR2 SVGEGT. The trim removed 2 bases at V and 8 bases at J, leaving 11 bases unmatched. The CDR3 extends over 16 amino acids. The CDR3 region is CASSYLRLAVDSTQYF. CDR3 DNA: TGTGCCAGCAGTTACCTCCGACTAGCGGTCGACAGTACGCAGTATTTT.

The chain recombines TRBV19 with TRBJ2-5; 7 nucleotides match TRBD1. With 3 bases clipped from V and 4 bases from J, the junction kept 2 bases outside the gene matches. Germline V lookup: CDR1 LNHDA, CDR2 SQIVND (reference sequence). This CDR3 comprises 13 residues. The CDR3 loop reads CASSINRGETQYF. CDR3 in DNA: TGTGCCAGTAGTATTAACAGGGGAGAGACCCAGTACTTC.

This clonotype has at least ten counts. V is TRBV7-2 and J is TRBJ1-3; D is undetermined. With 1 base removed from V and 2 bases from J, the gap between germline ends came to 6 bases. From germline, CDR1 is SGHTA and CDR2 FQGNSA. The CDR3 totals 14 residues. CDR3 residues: CASSLDQAGNTIYF. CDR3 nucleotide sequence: TGTGCCAGCAGCTTAGATCAGGCTGGAAACACCATATATTTT.

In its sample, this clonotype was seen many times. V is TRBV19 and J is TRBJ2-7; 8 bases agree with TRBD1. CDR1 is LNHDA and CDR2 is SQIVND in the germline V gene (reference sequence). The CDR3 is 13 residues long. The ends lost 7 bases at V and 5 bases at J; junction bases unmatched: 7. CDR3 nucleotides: TGTGCCAGTAACCCGCAGGGGGCCCACGAGCAGTACTTC. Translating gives CASNPQGAHEQYF.